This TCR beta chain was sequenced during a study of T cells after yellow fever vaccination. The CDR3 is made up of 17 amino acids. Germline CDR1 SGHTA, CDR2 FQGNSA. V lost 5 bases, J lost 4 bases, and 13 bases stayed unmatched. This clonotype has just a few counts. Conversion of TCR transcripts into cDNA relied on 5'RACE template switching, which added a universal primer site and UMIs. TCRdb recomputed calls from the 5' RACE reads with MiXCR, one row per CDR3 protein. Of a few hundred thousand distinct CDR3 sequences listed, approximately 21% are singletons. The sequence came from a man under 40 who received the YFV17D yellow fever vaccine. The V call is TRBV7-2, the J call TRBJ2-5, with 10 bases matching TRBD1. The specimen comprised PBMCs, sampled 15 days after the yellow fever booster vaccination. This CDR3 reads CASSPDRGVRLSETQYF. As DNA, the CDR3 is TGTGCCAGCAGCCCGGACAGGGGGGTTCGGCTCTCAGAGACCCAGTACTTC.